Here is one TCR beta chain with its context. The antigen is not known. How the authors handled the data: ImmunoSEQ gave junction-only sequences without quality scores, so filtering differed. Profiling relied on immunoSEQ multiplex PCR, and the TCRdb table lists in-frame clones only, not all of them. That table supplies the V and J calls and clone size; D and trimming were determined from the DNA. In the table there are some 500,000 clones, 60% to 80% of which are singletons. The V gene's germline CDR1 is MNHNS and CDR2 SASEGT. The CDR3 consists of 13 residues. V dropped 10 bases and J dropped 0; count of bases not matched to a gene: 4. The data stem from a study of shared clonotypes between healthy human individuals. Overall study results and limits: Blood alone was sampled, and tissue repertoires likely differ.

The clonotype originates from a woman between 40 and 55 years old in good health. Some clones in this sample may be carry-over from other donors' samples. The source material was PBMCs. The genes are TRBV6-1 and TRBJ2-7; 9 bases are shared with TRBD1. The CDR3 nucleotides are TGTGCCACTAAGACAGGGGGCTCCTACGAGCAGTACTTC. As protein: CATKTGGSYEQYF.